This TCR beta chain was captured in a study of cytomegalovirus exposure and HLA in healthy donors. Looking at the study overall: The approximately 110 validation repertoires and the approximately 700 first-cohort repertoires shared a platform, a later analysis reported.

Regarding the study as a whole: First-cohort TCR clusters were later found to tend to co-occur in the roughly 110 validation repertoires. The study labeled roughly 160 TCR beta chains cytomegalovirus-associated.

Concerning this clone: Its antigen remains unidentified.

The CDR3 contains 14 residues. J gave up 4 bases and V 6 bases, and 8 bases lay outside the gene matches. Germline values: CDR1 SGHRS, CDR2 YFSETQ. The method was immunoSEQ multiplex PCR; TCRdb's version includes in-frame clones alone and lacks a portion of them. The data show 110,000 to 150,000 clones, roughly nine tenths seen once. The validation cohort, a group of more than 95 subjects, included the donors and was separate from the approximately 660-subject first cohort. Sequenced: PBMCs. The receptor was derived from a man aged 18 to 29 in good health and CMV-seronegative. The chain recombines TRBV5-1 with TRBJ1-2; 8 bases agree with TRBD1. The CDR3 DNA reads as TGCGCCAGCACCCCGGGACAGGAGGGCTATGGCTACACCTTC. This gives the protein CASTPGQEGYGYTF. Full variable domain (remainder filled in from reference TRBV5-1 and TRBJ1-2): KAGVTQTPRYLIKTRGQQVTLSCSPISGHRSVSWYQQTPGQGLQFLFEYFSETQRNKGNFPGRFSGRQFSNSRSEMNVSTLELGDSALYLCASTPGQEGYGYTFGSGTRLTVV.